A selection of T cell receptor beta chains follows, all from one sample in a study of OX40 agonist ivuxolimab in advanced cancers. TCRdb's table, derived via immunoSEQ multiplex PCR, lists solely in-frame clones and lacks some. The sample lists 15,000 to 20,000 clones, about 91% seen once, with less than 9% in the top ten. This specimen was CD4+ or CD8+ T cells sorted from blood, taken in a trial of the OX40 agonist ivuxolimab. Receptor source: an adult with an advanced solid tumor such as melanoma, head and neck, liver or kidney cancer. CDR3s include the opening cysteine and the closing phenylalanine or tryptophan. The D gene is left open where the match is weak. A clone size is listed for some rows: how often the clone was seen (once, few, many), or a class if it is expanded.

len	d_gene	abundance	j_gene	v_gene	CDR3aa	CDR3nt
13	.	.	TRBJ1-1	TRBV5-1	CASSSQGYTEAFF	TGCGCCAGCAGCTCACAGGGATACACTGAAGCTTTCTTT
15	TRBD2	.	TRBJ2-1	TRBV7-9	CASSPTGGDGDEQFF	TGTGCCAGCAGCCCGACGGGGGGGGATGGCGATGAGCAGTTCTTC
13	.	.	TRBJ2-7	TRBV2	CASSPGTAYEQYF	TGTGCCAGCAGTCCAGGGACTGCCTACGAGCAGTACTTC
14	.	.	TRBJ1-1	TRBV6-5	CASSSAYMNTEAFF	TGTGCCAGCAGTTCCGCGTACATGAACACTGAAGCTTTCTTT
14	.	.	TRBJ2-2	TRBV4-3	CASSQDGGAGELFF	TGCGCCAGCAGCCAAGATGGAGGGGCTGGGGAGCTGTTTTTT
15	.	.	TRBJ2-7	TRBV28	CASSLLGVGVGEQYF	TGTGCCAGCAGTTTATTGGGGGTTGGGGTCGGCGAGCAGTACTTC
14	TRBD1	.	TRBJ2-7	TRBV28	CASSTGGTGYEQYF	TGTGCCAGCAGTACAGGGGGAACCGGCTACGAGCAGTACTTC
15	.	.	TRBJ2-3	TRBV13	CASRLGIAMTDTQYF	TGTGCCAGCAGGTTAGGGATAGCTATGACAGATACGCAGTATTTT
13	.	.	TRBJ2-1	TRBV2	CASSDRAANEQFF	TGTGCCAGCAGTGACCGGGCAGCGAATGAGCAGTTCTTC
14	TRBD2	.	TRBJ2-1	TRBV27	CASRLAGDNNEQFF	TGTGCCAGCAGACTAGCGGGAGATAACAATGAGCAGTTCTTC
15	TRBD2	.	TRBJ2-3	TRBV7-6	CASSRRAGGPDTQYF	TGTGCCAGCAGCCGCCGGGCGGGAGGCCCAGATACGCAGTATTTT
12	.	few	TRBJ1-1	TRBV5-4	CASSSTGLEAFF	TGTGCCAGCAGCTCCACGGGCCTTGAAGCTTTCTTT
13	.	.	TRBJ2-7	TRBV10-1	CASSEGQPYEQYF	TGCGCCAGCAGTGAGGGGCAGCCCTACGAGCAGTACTTC
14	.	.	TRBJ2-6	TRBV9	CASSHRSGANVLTF	TGTGCCAGCAGCCACCGTTCTGGGGCCAACGTCCTGACTTTC
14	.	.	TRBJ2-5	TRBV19	CASSIDSSLETQYF	TGTGCCAGTAGTATAGATTCTAGCCTAGAGACCCAGTACTTC
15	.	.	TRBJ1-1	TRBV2	CASSDPSQGNTEAFF	TGTGCCAGCAGTGACCCCTCCCAGGGTAACACTGAAGCTTTCTTT
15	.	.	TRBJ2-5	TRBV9	CASSDRPRGRGTQYF	TGTGCCAGCAGCGACAGGCCTCGGGGGCGTGGGACCCAGTACTTC
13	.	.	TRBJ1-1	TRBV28	CASSFQGSTEAFF	TGTGCCAGCAGTTTTCAGGGAAGCACTGAAGCTTTCTTT
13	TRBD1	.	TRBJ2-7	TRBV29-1	CSVEEGDRAEQYF	TGCAGCGTTGAAGAAGGGGACAGGGCCGAGCAGTACTTC
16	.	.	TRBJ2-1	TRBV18	CASSPNWDPGGNEQFF	TGTGCCAGCTCACCAAATTGGGACCCCGGAGGCAATGAGCAGTTCTTC
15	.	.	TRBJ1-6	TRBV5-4	CASSLVGNYNSPLHF	TGTGCCAGCAGCTTGGTGGGGAATTATAATTCACCCCTCCACTTT
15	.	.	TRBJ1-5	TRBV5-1	CASIIIKGRGQPQHF	TGCGCCAGCATAATAATTAAGGGGAGGGGTCAGCCCCAGCATTTT
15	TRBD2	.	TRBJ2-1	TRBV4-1	CASSQEGRAGGQQFF	TGCGCCAGCAGCCAAGAGGGGCGAGCGGGGGGGCAGCAGTTCTTC
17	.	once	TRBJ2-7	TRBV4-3	CASSQDRLRDGSYEQYF	TGCGCCAGCAGCCAAGATAGGTTACGGGACGGCTCCTACGAGCAGTACTTC
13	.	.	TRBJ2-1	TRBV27	CASSLAQGPEQFF	TGTGCCAGCAGTTTAGCACAGGGTCCTGAGCAGTTCTTC
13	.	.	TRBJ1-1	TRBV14	CASSQGPNTEAFF	TGTGCCAGCAGCCAAGGGCCAAACACTGAAGCTTTCTTT
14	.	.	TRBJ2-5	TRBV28	CASSLNTPGETQYF	TGTGCCAGCAGTTTGAATACCCCGGGTGAGACCCAGTACTTC
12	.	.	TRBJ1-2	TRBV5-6	CASSLRAQSYTF	TGTGCCAGCAGCTTACGGGCGCAGAGCTACACCTTC
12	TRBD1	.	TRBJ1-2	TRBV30	CAWSGGGHGYTF	TGTGCCTGGTCAGGAGGGGGCCATGGCTACACCTTC
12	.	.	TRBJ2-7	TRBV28	CASSPTSYEQYF	TGTGCCAGCAGTCCCACCTCCTACGAGCAGTACTTC
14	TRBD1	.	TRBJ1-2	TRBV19	CASSIGVDRGSYTF	TGTGCCAGTAGTATAGGTGTGGACAGGGGTTCCTACACCTTC
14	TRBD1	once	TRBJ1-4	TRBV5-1	CASSPDRGLEKLFF	TGCGCCAGCAGCCCGGACAGGGGGCTAGAAAAACTGTTTTTT
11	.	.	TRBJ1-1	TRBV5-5	CASSREGEAFF	TGTGCCAGCAGCCGAGAGGGAGAAGCTTTCTTT
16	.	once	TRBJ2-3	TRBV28	CASSLSYPPTDDTQYF	TGTGCCAGCAGTTTAAGCTACCCCCCGACAGACGATACGCAGTATTTT
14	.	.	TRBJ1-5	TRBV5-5	CASSLDTSPLAQHF	TGTGCCAGCAGCTTAGATACATCCCCCTTGGCCCAGCATTTT
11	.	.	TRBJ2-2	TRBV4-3	CASSQGGELFF	TGCGCCAGCAGCCAGGGCGGGGAGCTGTTTTTT
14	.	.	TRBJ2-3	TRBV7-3	CASSPFLGTDTQYF	TGTGCCAGCAGCCCATTCCTCGGCACAGATACGCAGTATTTT
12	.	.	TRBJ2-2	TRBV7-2	CASSPGTGELFF	TGTGCCAGCAGCCCGGGCACCGGGGAGCTGTTTTTT
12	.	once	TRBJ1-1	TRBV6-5	CASSLPGSEAFF	TGTGCCAGCAGTCTTCCGGGCAGTGAAGCTTTCTTT
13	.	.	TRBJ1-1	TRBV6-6	CASTWTLNTEAFF	TGTGCCAGCACCTGGACACTGAACACTGAAGCTTTCTTT
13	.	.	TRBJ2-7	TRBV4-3	CASSQDAGYEQYF	TGCGCCAGCAGCCAAGATGCTGGCTACGAGCAGTACTTC
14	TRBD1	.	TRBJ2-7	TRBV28	CASSLAGTVYEQYF	TGTGCCAGCAGTTTAGCCGGGACAGTCTACGAGCAGTACTTC
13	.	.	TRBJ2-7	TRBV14	CASSQGILGEQYF	TGTGCCAGCAGCCAAGGTATTTTGGGCGAGCAGTACTTC
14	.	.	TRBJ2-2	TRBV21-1	CASSKGDSPGELFF	TGTGCCAGCAGCAAAGGGGATAGCCCCGGGGAGCTGTTTTTT
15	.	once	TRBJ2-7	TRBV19	CASSITQGGFYEQYF	TGTGCCAGTAGTATTACGCAGGGTGGCTTCTACGAGCAGTACTTC
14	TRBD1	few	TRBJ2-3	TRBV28	CASSLDGTGDTQYF	TGTGCCAGCAGTTTAGACGGGACAGGGGATACGCAGTATTTT
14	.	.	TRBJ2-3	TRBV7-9	CASSLSGRTDTQYF	TGTGCCAGCAGCTTATCAGGGCGCACAGATACGCAGTATTTT
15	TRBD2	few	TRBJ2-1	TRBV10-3	CAIRGGGGDYNEQFF	TGTGCCATCAGGGGAGGCGGGGGGGACTACAATGAGCAGTTCTTC
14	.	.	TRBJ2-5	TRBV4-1	CASSQDLGGRTQYF	TGCGCCAGCAGCCAAGATCTCGGGGGTAGGACCCAGTACTTC
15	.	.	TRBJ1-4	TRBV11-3	CASSLDGVVNEKLFF	TGTGCCAGCAGCTTAGATGGCGTCGTTAATGAAAAACTGTTTTTT
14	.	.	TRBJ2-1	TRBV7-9	CASSSATEYNEQFF	TGTGCCAGCAGCTCCGCGACAGAGTACAATGAGCAGTTCTTC